This T cell receptor beta chain was identified during a study of control samples from healthy donors and cancer patients. TCRdb keeps only in-frame clones here, not all; method: immunoSEQ multiplex PCR. This sample has fewer than 90,000 clones, with 84% found just once. The CDR3 extends over 13 amino acids. Looked up from germline, CDR1 is MDHEN and CDR2 is SYDVKM. V was cut by 6 bases and J by 4 bases, with 10 bases left in between. Sequencing was performed on blood. The clonotype was recovered from a man aged 50 to 60 in good health. The chain recombines TRBV28 with TRBJ1-5, with unresolved D. CDR3 in DNA: TGTGCCAGCAGCTTCGGGCAGAATCAGCCCCAGCATTTT. Protein product: CASSFGQNQPQHF.